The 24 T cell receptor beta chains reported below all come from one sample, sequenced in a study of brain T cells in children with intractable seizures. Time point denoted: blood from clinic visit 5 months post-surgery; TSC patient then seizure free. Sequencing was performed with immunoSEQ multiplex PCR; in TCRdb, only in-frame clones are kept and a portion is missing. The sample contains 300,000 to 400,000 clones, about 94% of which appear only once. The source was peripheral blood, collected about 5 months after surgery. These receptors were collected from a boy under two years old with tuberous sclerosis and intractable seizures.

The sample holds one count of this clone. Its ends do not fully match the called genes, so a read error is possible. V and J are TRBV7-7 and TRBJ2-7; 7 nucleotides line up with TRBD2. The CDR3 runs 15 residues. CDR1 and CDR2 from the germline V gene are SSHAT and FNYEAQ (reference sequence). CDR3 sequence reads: CASSRSAGAEYEQYF. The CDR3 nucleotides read TGTGCTAGCAGCAGGTCGGCGGGAGCGGAATACGAGCAGTACTTC.

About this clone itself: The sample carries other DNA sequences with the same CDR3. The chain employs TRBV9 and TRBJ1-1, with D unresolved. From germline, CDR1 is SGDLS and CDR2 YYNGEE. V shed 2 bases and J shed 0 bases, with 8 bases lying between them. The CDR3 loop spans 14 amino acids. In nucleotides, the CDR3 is TGTGCCAGCAGCGTGGGAACTCTGAACACTGAAGCTTTCTTT. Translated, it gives CASSVGTLNTEAFF.

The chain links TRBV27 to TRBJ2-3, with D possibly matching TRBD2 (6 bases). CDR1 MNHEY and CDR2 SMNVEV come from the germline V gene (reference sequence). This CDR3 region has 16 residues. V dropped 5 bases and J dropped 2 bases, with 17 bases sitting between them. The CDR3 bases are TGTGCCAGCAGTCCGTTAGCGGTTTTAAACACAGATACGCAGTATTTT. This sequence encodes CASSPLAVLNTDTQYF.

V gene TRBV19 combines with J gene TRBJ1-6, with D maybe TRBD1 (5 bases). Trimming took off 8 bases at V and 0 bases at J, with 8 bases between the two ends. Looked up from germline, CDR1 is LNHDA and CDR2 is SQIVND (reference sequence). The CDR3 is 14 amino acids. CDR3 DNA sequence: TGTGCCAGTGGAGACAGCTCCTATAATTCACCCCTCCACTTT. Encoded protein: CASGDSSYNSPLHF.

Here the CDR3 DNA reads TGTGCCAGCGCAGTTCTAGGGAGAACTGAAGCTTTCTTT. Protein sequence: CASAVLGRTEAFF. This chain links TRBV6-5 with TRBJ1-1, with D hard to call. CDR1 is MNHEY and CDR2 is SVGAGI in the germline V gene. V lost 8 bases and J lost 5, with 15 bases in between. The CDR3 consists of 13 residues.

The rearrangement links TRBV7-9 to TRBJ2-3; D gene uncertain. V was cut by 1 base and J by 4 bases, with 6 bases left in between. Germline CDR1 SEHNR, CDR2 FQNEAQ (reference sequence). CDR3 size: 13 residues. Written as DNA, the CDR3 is TGTGCCAGCAGCTTAGATCTGGCAGATACGCAGTATTTT. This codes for CASSLDLADTQYF.

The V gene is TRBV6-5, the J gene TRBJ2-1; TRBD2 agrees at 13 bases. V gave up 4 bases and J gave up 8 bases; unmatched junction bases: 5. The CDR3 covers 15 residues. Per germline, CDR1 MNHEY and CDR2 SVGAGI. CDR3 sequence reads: CASSSGTSGNHEQFF. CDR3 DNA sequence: TGTGCCAGCAGTTCCGGGACTAGCGGGAACCATGAGCAGTTCTTC.

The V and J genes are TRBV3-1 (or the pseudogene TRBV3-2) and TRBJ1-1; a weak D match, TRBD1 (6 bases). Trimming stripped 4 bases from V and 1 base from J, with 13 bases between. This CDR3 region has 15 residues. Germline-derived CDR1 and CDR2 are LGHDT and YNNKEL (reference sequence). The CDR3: CASSPALGGNTEAFF. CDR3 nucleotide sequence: TGTGCCAGCAGCCCAGCTCTAGGGGGGAACACTGAAGCTTTCTTT.

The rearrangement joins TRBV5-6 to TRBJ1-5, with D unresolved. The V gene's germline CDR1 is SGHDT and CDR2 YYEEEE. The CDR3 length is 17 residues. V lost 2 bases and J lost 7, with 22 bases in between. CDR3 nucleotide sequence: TGTGCCAGCAGCTTCGGAACTGGAGTGTCCGTTGGACAGCCCCAGCATTTT. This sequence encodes CASSFGTGVSVGQPQHF. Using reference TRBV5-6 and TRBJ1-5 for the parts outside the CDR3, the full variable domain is DAGVTQSPTHLIKTRGQQVTLRCSPKSGHDTVSWYQQALGQGPQFIFQYYEEEERQRGNFPDRFSGHQFPNYSSELNVNALLLGDSALYLCASSFGTGVSVGQPQHFGDGTRLSIL.

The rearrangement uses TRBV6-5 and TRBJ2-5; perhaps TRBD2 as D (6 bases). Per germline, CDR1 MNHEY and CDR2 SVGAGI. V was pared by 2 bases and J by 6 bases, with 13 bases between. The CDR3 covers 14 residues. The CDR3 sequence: CASSYTSFGKTQYF. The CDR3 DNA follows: TGTGCCAGCAGTTACACTAGCTTCGGAAAGACCCAGTACTTC.

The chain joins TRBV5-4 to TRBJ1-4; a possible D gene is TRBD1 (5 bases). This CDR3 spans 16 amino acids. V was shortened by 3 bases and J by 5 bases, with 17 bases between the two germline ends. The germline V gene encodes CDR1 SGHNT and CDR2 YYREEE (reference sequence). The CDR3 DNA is TGTGCCAGCAGCTCAAGGGAGGGCTGGGGGAATGAAAAACTGTTTTTT. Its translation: CASSSREGWGNEKLFF.

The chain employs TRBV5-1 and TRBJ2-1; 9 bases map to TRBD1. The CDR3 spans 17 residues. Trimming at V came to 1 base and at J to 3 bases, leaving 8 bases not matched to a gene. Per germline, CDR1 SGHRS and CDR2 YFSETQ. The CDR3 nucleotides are TGCGCCAGCAGCTTGATGCCCGGGACAGGGCACTACAATGAGCAGTTCTTC. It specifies CASSLMPGTGHYNEQFF. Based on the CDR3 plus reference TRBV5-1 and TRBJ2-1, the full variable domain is KAGVTQTPRYLIKTRGQQVTLSCSPISGHRSVSWYQQTPGQGLQFLFEYFSETQRNKGNFPGRFSGRQFSNSRSEMNVSTLELGDSALYLCASSLMPGTGHYNEQFFGPGTRLTVL.

In DNA, the CDR3 is TGTGCCAGCAGCTCTGAGGACAGGGTTTACAATGAGCAGTTCTTC. Translation: CASSSEDRVYNEQFF. The chain has TRBV6-7 and TRBJ2-1; the match to TRBD1 covers 8 bases. TRBV6-7 is an ORF, and what it does is uncertain. This CDR3 is 15 amino acids long. Trimming removed 6 bases from V and 4 bases from J; junction bases left unmatched: 8.

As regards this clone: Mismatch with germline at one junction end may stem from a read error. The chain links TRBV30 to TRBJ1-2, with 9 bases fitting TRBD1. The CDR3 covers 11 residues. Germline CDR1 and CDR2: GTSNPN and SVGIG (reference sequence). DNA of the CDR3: TGTGCCTGGAGTGATAACAGGGGGCAGGCCTTC. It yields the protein CAWSDNRGQAF.

CDR3 nucleotides: TGCGCCAGCAGCGCAATTCAGGACAGGCGGACTGAAGCTTTCTTT. This encodes CASSAIQDRRTEAFF. This chain connects TRBV5-1 to TRBJ1-1, with TRBD1 identical over 7 bases. The germline V gene encodes CDR1 SGHRS and CDR2 YFSETQ. The CDR3 runs 15 residues. J was trimmed by 5 bases and V by 4 bases; bases with no gene match: 11.

The CDR3 bases are TGTGCCAGCAGCTCCCACCAGGGTAGCCAGCCCCAGCATTTT. Protein sequence: CASSSHQGSQPQHF. The chain has TRBV7-9 and TRBJ1-5, with D possibly matching TRBD1 (5 bases). Trimming left V 4 bases short and J 7 bases short, with 14 bases between. Germline CDR1 and CDR2: SEHNR and FQNEAQ (reference sequence). The CDR3 spans 14 residues.

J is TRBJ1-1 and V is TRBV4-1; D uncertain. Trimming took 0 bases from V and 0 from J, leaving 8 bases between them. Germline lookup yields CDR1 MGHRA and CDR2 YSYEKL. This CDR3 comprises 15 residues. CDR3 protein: CASSQDLRLNTEAFF. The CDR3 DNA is TGCGCCAGCAGCCAAGATCTCCGTCTGAACACTGAAGCTTTCTTT.

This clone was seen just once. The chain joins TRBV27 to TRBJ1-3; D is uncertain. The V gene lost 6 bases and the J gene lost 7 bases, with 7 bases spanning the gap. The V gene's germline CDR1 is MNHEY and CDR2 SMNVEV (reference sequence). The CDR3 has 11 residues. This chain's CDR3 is CASSHGNTIYF. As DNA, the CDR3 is TGTGCCAGCAGCCATGGGAACACCATATATTTT.

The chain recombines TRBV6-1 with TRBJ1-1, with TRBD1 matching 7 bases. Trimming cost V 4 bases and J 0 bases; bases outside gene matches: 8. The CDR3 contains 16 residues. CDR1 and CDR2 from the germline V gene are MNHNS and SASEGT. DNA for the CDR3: TGTGCCAGCAGTGCCGACAGGGTTAGGATGAACACTGAAGCTTTCTTT. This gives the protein CASSADRVRMNTEAFF.

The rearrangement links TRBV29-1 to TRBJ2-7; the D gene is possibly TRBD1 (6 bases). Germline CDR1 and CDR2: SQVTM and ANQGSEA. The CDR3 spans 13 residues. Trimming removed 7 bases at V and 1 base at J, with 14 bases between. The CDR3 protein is CSARETGSYEQYF. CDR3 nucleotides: TGCAGCGCGAGAGAAACAGGGTCCTACGAGCAGTACTTC.

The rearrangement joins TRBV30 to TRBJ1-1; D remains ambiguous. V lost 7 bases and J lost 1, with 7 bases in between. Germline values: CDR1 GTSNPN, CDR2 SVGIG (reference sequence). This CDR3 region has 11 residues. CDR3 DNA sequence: TGTGCCTCGAGCAGGAACACTGAAGCTTTCTTT. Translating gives CASSRNTEAFF.

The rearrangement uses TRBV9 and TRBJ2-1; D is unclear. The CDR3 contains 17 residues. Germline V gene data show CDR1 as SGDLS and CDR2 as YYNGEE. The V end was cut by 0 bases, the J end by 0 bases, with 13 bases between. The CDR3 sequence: CASSVAWILSSYNEQFF. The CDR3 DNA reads TGTGCCAGCAGCGTAGCTTGGATTTTAAGCTCCTACAATGAGCAGTTCTTC. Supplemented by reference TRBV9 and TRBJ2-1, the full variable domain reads DSGVTQTPKHLITATGQRVTLRCSPRSGDLSVYWYQQSLDQGLQFLIQYYNGEERAKGNILERFSAQQFPDLHSELNLSSLELGDSALYFCASSVAWILSSYNEQFFGPGTRLTVL.

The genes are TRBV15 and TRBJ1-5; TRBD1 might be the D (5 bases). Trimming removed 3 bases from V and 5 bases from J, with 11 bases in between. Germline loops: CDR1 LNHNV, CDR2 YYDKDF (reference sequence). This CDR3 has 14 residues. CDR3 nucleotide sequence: TGTGCCACCAGCAGTGGGGGAGGATATCAGCCCCAGCATTTT. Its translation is CATSSGGGYQPQHF.

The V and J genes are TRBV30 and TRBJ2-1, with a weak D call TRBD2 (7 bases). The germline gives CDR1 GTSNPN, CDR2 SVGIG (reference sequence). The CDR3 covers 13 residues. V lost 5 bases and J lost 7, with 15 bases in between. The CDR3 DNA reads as TGTGCCTGGGGCCGAGGGGGGGGGAATGAGCAGTTCTTC. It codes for CAWGRGGGNEQFF.